Following are 9 T cell receptor beta chains from one sample sequenced in a study of identical twins. MiXCR, applied by TCRdb to the 5' RACE reads, yields one record per CDR3 protein. This table holds 1.5 million to 2 million distinct CDR3 sequences, under 35% found once. Sample: cord blood. The receptors originated from a newborn girl in good health.

This clonotype occurred a few times. The chain employs TRBV20-1 and TRBJ2-1; TRBD2 matches at 13 bases. This CDR3 comprises 14 residues. Germline V lookup: CDR1 DFQATT, CDR2 SNEGSKA (reference sequence). Trimming removed 5 bases from V and 8 bases from J; junction bases left unmatched: 6. The DNA for the CDR3 is TGCAGTGCTCTCACTAGCGGGAGGGCGGATGAGCAGTTCTTC. This sequence encodes CSALTSGRADEQFF.

In this sample, this clonotype turned up many times. The chain joins TRBV29-1 to TRBJ2-7; D unclear. Between the trimmed V and J ends, which lost 4 bases and 6 bases, there was a span of 16 bases. The germline CDR1 and CDR2 sequences are SQVTM and ANQGSEA. The CDR3 spans 13 residues. CDR3 region: CSVVARFGREQYF. DNA for the CDR3: TGCAGCGTTGTCGCCAGGTTTGGTCGCGAGCAGTACTTC.

The chain carries TRBV7-2 and TRBJ2-2; no firm D call. Germline CDR1 reads SGHTA; CDR2 reads FQGNSA. The germline V and J ends were trimmed by 1 base and 1 base, with 7 bases remaining between them. The CDR3 has 15 amino acids. CDR3 in DNA: TGTGCCAGCAGCTTAGGCCCGGAGAACACCGGGGAGCTGTTTTTT. Its protein product is CASSLGPENTGELFF.

The chain links TRBV12-3 or TRBV12-4 to TRBJ2-5; D may be TRBD1 (6 bases). The CDR3 is made up of 16 amino acids. Trimming removed 3 bases from V and 3 bases from J, with 17 bases in between. CDR3 DNA sequence: TGTGCCAGCAGTTTCAGGGGTAGAACTCCCGAAGAGACCCAGTACTTC. Protein product: CASSFRGRTPEETQYF.

The chain carries TRBV4-1 and TRBJ2-2; tentatively, D is TRBD2 (6 bases). Germline CDR1 MGHRA, CDR2 YSYEKL. V was cut by 0 bases and J by 6 bases, with 14 bases left in between. The CDR3 is made up of 16 amino acids. The CDR3 DNA is TGCGCCAGCAGCCAAGATGGTCTAGCGCGGTCCGGGGAGCTGTTTTTT. Residues: CASSQDGLARSGELFF.

This clonotype was seen a few times. The chain links TRBV7-9 to TRBJ2-1, with TRBD2 matching 8 bases. V shed 1 base and J 2 bases; nucleotides not matched to a gene: 7. CDR3 length equals 17 residues. CDR1 and CDR2 (germline): SEHNR, FQNEAQ (reference sequence). CDR3 in DNA: TGTGCCAGCAGCTTAGGACCAAGCGGGAGCACCTACAATGAGCAGTTCTTC. This translates into CASSLGPSGSTYNEQFF.

The chain combines TRBV20-1 with TRBJ2-5, with D maybe TRBD1 (5 bases). The CDR3 consists of 15 residues. The germline V and J ends were trimmed by 1 base and 0 bases, with 12 bases remaining between them. Germline CDR1 and CDR2: DFQATT and SNEGSKA (reference sequence). For the CDR3, the DNA is TGCAGTGCTAGAGCCCAAGGACACAACCAAGAGACCCAGTACTTC. It translates to CSARAQGHNQETQYF.

The chain recombines TRBV6-1 with TRBJ1-2; TRBD1 might be the D (6 bases). The V and J ends lost 3 bases and 4 bases respectively, with 12 bases between them. This CDR3 has 14 residues. Germline V gives CDR1 MNHNS, CDR2 SASEGT. The CDR3 sequence is CASSDYPGAYGYTF. CDR3 bases: TGTGCCAGCAGTGATTACCCAGGGGCCTATGGCTACACCTTC.

This clonotype appeared a few times. V usage is TRBV2 and J usage is TRBJ2-4; D perhaps matches TRBD2 (6 bases). The J call may be mistaken, given a closer DNA end match to TRBJ2-7. The CDR3 loop spans 13 amino acids. From germline, CDR1 is SNHLY and CDR2 FYNNEI. In DNA, the CDR3 is TGTGCCAGCATCTGGACTACCAACAGCGAGCAGTACTTC. Residues: CASIWTTNSEQYF.